The rows below give T cell receptor beta chains drawn from one sample of a study of blood T cell repertoires in COVID-19. This table comes from immunoSEQ multiplex PCR, and its TCRdb copy is limited to in-frame clones, with some not included. The top ten hold 5.1% of the sample, which has 60,000 to 75,000 clones, about 88% seen once. Sequencing was done on a sample of peripheral blood. The receptors stem from a human donor in a cohort sampled during active COVID-19. The CDR3 runs from the conserved cysteine through the conserved F or W. The D gene is left open where the match is weak. Part of the rows lack a size; the others show once, few, many or a class for expanded clones.

D gene: .
J gene: TRBJ2-5
clone size: .
V gene: TRBV5-5
CDR3 DNA: TGTGCCAGCAGCTTGGGAGGAGGGCGCCGGACCCAGTACTTC
CDR3 protein: CASSLGGGRRTQYF

D gene: .
J gene: TRBJ2-2
clone size: .
V gene: TRBV7-2
CDR3 DNA: TGTGCCAGCAGCTTTAAGACTACCACCGGGGAGCTGTTTTTT
CDR3 protein: CASSFKTTTGELFF

D gene: TRBD2
J gene: TRBJ2-1
clone size: .
V gene: TRBV6-6
CDR3 DNA: TGTGCCAGCAGTCTCCTAACCGGGACTAGCGGGAGTTATGAGCAGTTCTTC
CDR3 protein: CASSLLTGTSGSYEQFF

D gene: TRBD2
J gene: TRBJ2-7
clone size: .
V gene: TRBV5-5
CDR3 DNA: TGTGCCAGCATCAACTCCCGGACTAGCCACGAGCAGTACTTC
CDR3 protein: CASINSRTSHEQYF

D gene: .
J gene: TRBJ2-1
clone size: .
V gene: TRBV7-2
CDR3 DNA: TGTGCCAGCAGCAAGCAAACGGAACCGGGGGTTGAGCAGTTCTTC
CDR3 protein: CASSKQTEPGVEQFF

D gene: .
J gene: TRBJ2-7
clone size: .
V gene: TRBV4-1
CDR3 DNA: TGCGCCAGCAGCCAAGTCCCAGGCTACGAGCAGTACTTC
CDR3 protein: CASSQVPGYEQYF

D gene: TRBD1
J gene: TRBJ1-2
clone size: .
V gene: TRBV19
CDR3 DNA: TGTGCCAGTAGAGGACAGGACAGCTATGGCTACACCTTC
CDR3 protein: CASRGQDSYGYTF

D gene: .
J gene: TRBJ2-3
clone size: .
V gene: TRBV12-3/TRBV12-4
CDR3 DNA: TGTGCCAGCCGCGCGGCTTTGGGAGATACGCAGTATTTT
CDR3 protein: CASRAALGDTQYF

D gene: TRBD1
J gene: TRBJ1-5
clone size: .
V gene: TRBV20-1
CDR3 DNA: TGCAGTGCTAGTTTGGGGCAGGGGGGTCCAGGTCAGCCCCAGCATTTT
CDR3 protein: CSASLGQGGPGQPQHF

D gene: .
J gene: TRBJ2-7
clone size: .
V gene: TRBV6-5
CDR3 DNA: TGTGCCAGCTCAAACAGGGCGGGCGAGCAGTACTTC
CDR3 protein: CASSNRAGEQYF

D gene: TRBD1
J gene: TRBJ2-7
clone size: .
V gene: TRBV7-9
CDR3 DNA: TGTGCCAGCAGCTCGCCGAAAGGGACAGACTACGAGCAGTACTTC
CDR3 protein: CASSSPKGTDYEQYF

D gene: .
J gene: TRBJ1-6
clone size: .
V gene: TRBV3-1/TRBV3-2
CDR3 DNA: TGTGCCAGCAGCTCCCCAGGGTCAAATTCACCCCTCCACTTT
CDR3 protein: CASSSPGSNSPLHF

D gene: TRBD2
J gene: TRBJ2-3
clone size: .
V gene: TRBV5-1
CDR3 DNA: TGCGCCAGCAGCTCCCAAGCGGGGGGGTCAGATACGCAGTATTTT
CDR3 protein: CASSSQAGGSDTQYF

D gene: .
J gene: TRBJ2-3
clone size: .
V gene: TRBV29-1
CDR3 DNA: TGCGCGTGTGGGGCCCCCACAGATACGCAGTATTTT
CDR3 protein: CACGAPTDTQYF

D gene: TRBD1
J gene: TRBJ2-5
clone size: .
V gene: TRBV5-1
CDR3 DNA: TGCGCCAGCAGCTTGACAGGGGACCAAGAGACCCAGTACTTC
CDR3 protein: CASSLTGDQETQYF

D gene: .
J gene: TRBJ1-1
clone size: .
V gene: TRBV6-2/TRBV6-3
CDR3 DNA: TGTGCCAGCAGCCCCGTGGCAGCGGGCACTGAAGCTTTCTTT
CDR3 protein: CASSPVAAGTEAFF

D gene: .
J gene: TRBJ1-6
clone size: .
V gene: TRBV6-5
CDR3 DNA: TGTGCCAGCAGTAGGGGGATCTCACCCCTCCACTTT
CDR3 protein: CASSRGISPLHF

D gene: .
J gene: TRBJ2-3
clone size: .
V gene: TRBV5-1
CDR3 DNA: TGCGCCAGCAGCTTGGCCGTAGGGGGTTCCGGTACGCAGTATTTT
CDR3 protein: CASSLAVGGSGTQYF

D gene: TRBD2
J gene: TRBJ2-1
clone size: .
V gene: TRBV7-9
CDR3 DNA: TGTGCCAGCAGCTTAGGGACTAGCGGGAGGGGTCGGAATGAGCAGTTCTTC
CDR3 protein: CASSLGTSGRGRNEQFF

D gene: .
J gene: TRBJ1-5
clone size: .
V gene: TRBV10-2
CDR3 DNA: TGCGCCAGCAGTGAGGTATCAGGGTACTATCAGCCCCAGCATTTT
CDR3 protein: CASSEVSGYYQPQHF

D gene: TRBD1
J gene: TRBJ1-2
clone size: .
V gene: TRBV7-6
CDR3 DNA: TGTGCCAGCAGCTTAGCGGACAGGGACTACTATGGCTACACCTTC
CDR3 protein: CASSLADRDYYGYTF

D gene: .
J gene: TRBJ2-3
clone size: .
V gene: TRBV24-1
CDR3 DNA: TGTGCCACCAGTGTATCCGGAGATACGCAGTATTTT
CDR3 protein: CATSVSGDTQYF

D gene: TRBD1
J gene: TRBJ1-1
clone size: .
V gene: TRBV6-1
CDR3 DNA: TGTGCCAGCAGTGAAGGACAGGGCCTAGAAGCTTTCTTT
CDR3 protein: CASSEGQGLEAFF

D gene: TRBD1
J gene: TRBJ1-2
clone size: .
V gene: TRBV4-2
CDR3 DNA: TGTGCCAGCAGCCTCGGACAGGGGCGCAATGGCTGGCACTACACCTTC
CDR3 protein: CASSLGQGRNGWHYTF

D gene: TRBD1
J gene: TRBJ1-5
clone size: once
V gene: TRBV9
CDR3 DNA: TGTGCCAGCAGCGGCCGGGACAGCTTGAATCAGCCCCAGCATTTT
CDR3 protein: CASSGRDSLNQPQHF

D gene: TRBD1
J gene: TRBJ1-5
clone size: .
V gene: TRBV19
CDR3 DNA: TGTGCCAGTAGCCGACAGGGGTCGGGTCAGCCCCAGCATTTT
CDR3 protein: CASSRQGSGQPQHF

D gene: TRBD1
J gene: TRBJ2-1
clone size: .
V gene: TRBV27
CDR3 DNA: TGTGCCAGCAGTTTATGGGAACAGGGACAGAATGAGCAGTTCTTC
CDR3 protein: CASSLWEQGQNEQFF

D gene: .
J gene: TRBJ2-7
clone size: .
V gene: TRBV18
CDR3 DNA: TGTGCCAGCTCACCATTAATGGGGGCGTCTTACGAGCAGTACTTC
CDR3 protein: CASSPLMGASYEQYF

D gene: .
J gene: TRBJ2-3
clone size: once
V gene: TRBV5-6
CDR3 DNA: TGTGCCAGCAGCTTGGTAGTACAGGGTAGCACAGATACGCAGTATTTT
CDR3 protein: CASSLVVQGSTDTQYF

D gene: .
J gene: TRBJ2-1
clone size: .
V gene: TRBV7-8
CDR3 DNA: TGTGCCAGCAGCTTAGAGCTGGAGCAGTTCTTC
CDR3 protein: CASSLELEQFF

D gene: TRBD1
J gene: TRBJ2-7
clone size: .
V gene: TRBV7-9
CDR3 DNA: TGTGCCAGCAGCCCCGGACAGGGGGCGAAAGAGCAGTACTTC
CDR3 protein: CASSPGQGAKEQYF

D gene: TRBD1
J gene: TRBJ2-2
clone size: once
V gene: TRBV6-4
CDR3 DNA: TGTGCCAGCAGTGACAGGGGGCACACCGGGGAGCTGTTTTTT
CDR3 protein: CASSDRGHTGELFF

D gene: .
J gene: TRBJ1-2
clone size: .
V gene: TRBV5-4
CDR3 DNA: TGTGCCAGCAGCTTGGAGTCAGGGGATGGCTACACCTTC
CDR3 protein: CASSLESGDGYTF

D gene: .
J gene: TRBJ1-4
clone size: .
V gene: TRBV6-5
CDR3 DNA: TGTGCCAGCAGCTTCGGGGGAGCTAATGAAAAACTGTTTTTT
CDR3 protein: CASSFGGANEKLFF

D gene: .
J gene: TRBJ2-3
clone size: .
V gene: TRBV19
CDR3 DNA: TGTGCCAGTAGAAGCACAGGATCCCTCGAGGCGCAGTATTTT
CDR3 protein: CASRSTGSLEAQYF

D gene: .
J gene: TRBJ1-4
clone size: .
V gene: TRBV6-1
CDR3 DNA: TGTGCCAGCAGTGAAGCGCGCTGGAGAACTAATGAAAAACTGTTTTTT
CDR3 protein: CASSEARWRTNEKLFF

D gene: TRBD2
J gene: TRBJ2-1
clone size: .
V gene: TRBV6-2/TRBV6-3
CDR3 DNA: TGTGCCAGCAGTTACGGTAGCGGGGGGCCGTACAATGAGCAGTTCTTC
CDR3 protein: CASSYGSGGPYNEQFF

D gene: .
J gene: TRBJ2-2
clone size: .
V gene: TRBV5-1
CDR3 DNA: TGCGCCAGCAGCTTGAACCCGATAGGGGGCACCGGGGAGCTGTTTTTT
CDR3 protein: CASSLNPIGGTGELFF

D gene: TRBD2
J gene: TRBJ2-5
clone size: .
V gene: TRBV7-8
CDR3 DNA: TGTGCCAGCAGCCGAAGGACTAGCGGGGGGTTGGAGACCCAGTACTTC
CDR3 protein: CASSRRTSGGLETQYF

D gene: TRBD2
J gene: TRBJ2-5
clone size: .
V gene: TRBV3-1/TRBV3-2
CDR3 DNA: TGTGCCAGCAGCCTTGGGTCTAGCGGGATTCTACGGGGAGAGACCCAGTACTTC
CDR3 protein: CASSLGSSGILRGETQYF

D gene: .
J gene: TRBJ2-6
clone size: .
V gene: TRBV27
CDR3 DNA: TGTGCCAGCAGAGCTCTTGGGGCCAACGTCCTGACTTTC
CDR3 protein: CASRALGANVLTF

D gene: .
J gene: TRBJ2-7
clone size: .
V gene: TRBV11-2
CDR3 DNA: TGTGCCAGCAGCTTGGCAGTCTCCTACGAGCAGTACTTC
CDR3 protein: CASSLAVSYEQYF

D gene: .
J gene: TRBJ2-6
clone size: .
V gene: TRBV5-1
CDR3 DNA: TGCGCCAGCAGCTTGTCGGGAGTCGGATCTGGGGCCAACGTCCTGACTTTC
CDR3 protein: CASSLSGVGSGANVLTF

D gene: .
J gene: TRBJ1-6
clone size: .
V gene: TRBV5-5
CDR3 DNA: TGTGCCAGCAGCCACGGGACTGACTCCTATAATTCACCCCTCCACTTT
CDR3 protein: CASSHGTDSYNSPLHF

D gene: .
J gene: TRBJ2-1
clone size: .
V gene: TRBV6-2/TRBV6-3
CDR3 DNA: TGTGCCAGCAGTTACCCATACAATGAGCAGTTCTTC
CDR3 protein: CASSYPYNEQFF

D gene: .
J gene: TRBJ1-1
clone size: once
V gene: TRBV15
CDR3 DNA: TGTGCCACCAGCCTAGGCCAAAACACTGAAGCTTTCTTT
CDR3 protein: CATSLGQNTEAFF

D gene: .
J gene: TRBJ2-5
clone size: once
V gene: TRBV7-2
CDR3 DNA: TGTGCCAGCAGCTTATTATCGGGGCAAGAGACCCAGTACTTC
CDR3 protein: CASSLLSGQETQYF

D gene: .
J gene: TRBJ2-7
clone size: .
V gene: TRBV2
CDR3 DNA: TGTGCCAGCAGTGTTAGCGTCGCCTACGAGCAGTACTTC
CDR3 protein: CASSVSVAYEQYF

D gene: .
J gene: TRBJ1-3
clone size: .
V gene: TRBV6-5
CDR3 DNA: TGTGCCAGCCACCGAGGGTCAGGAAACACCATATATTTT
CDR3 protein: CASHRGSGNTIYF

D gene: .
J gene: TRBJ1-3
clone size: .
V gene: TRBV25-1
CDR3 DNA: TGTGCCAGCAGTGAATTCAGAGGAGACTCTGGAAACACCATATATTTT
CDR3 protein: CASSEFRGDSGNTIYF